Shown below are 11 T cell receptor beta chains from a single sample sequenced in a study of preoperative IRX-2 immunotherapy in early breast cancer. Sequencing used immunoSEQ multiplex PCR; TCRdb keeps in-frame clones, though not all of them. The data show more than 35,000 clones, approximately 75% seen once. Treatment: preoperative locoregional IRX-2 cytokine immunotherapy. The material sequenced was tumor tissue, taken after IRX-2 immunotherapy. These TCRs come from a human donor with breast cancer.

The chain links TRBV19 to TRBJ2-2; D perhaps matches TRBD2 (5 bases). This CDR3 is 16 amino acids long. V gave up 10 bases and J gave up 1 base, with 19 bases separating them. The germline CDR1 and CDR2 sequences are LNHDA and SQIVND (reference sequence). The CDR3 nucleotides are TGTGCCATCAGAGGGATGGGCCGTGGGAACACCGGGGAGCTGTTTTTT. Translating it yields CAIRGMGRGNTGELFF.

The V gene is TRBV7-4, the J gene TRBJ2-5; no definite D call. Germline V lookup: CDR1 SGHVT, CDR2 SQSDAQ. V was trimmed by 1 base and J by 10 bases, leaving 13 bases between them. CDR3 length: 13 residues. The CDR3, as DNA: TGTGCCAGCAGCTTAGATTTGACCGTTGACCAGTACTTC. Its translation is CASSLDLTVDQYF.

The chain employs TRBV5-1 and TRBJ2-1, with 10 bases that match TRBD1. The V segment lost 4 bases and the J segment 7 bases; nucleotides outside the gene matches: 8. Germline V lookup: CDR1 SGHRS, CDR2 YFSETQ. CDR3 length: 15 residues. The CDR3 reads CASSRGTGVGNEQFF. In DNA, the CDR3 is TGCGCCAGCAGCAGAGGGACAGGGGTCGGTAATGAGCAGTTCTTC.

V and J are TRBV5-1 and TRBJ1-2; D is undetermined. Per germline, CDR1 SGHRS and CDR2 YFSETQ. CDR3 length equals 14 residues. V was clipped by 2 bases and J by 7 bases, with 15 bases between them. CDR3 in amino acids: CASSFSGGVGGYTF. The DNA of the CDR3 is TGCGCCAGCAGCTTTAGTGGAGGAGTGGGTGGCTACACCTTC.

The CDR3 loop reads CASSPGRSSGANVLTF. Written as DNA, the CDR3 is TGTGCCAGTAGTCCGGGACGGAGCTCTGGGGCCAACGTCCTGACTTTC. The chain combines TRBV19 with TRBJ2-6; D is tentatively TRBD1 or TRBD2 (5 bases each). The CDR3 totals 16 residues. V was clipped by 5 bases and J by 0 bases, with 11 bases between them. The germline V gene encodes CDR1 LNHDA and CDR2 SQIVND (reference sequence).

The gene calls are TRBV5-1 and TRBJ2-3; TRBD2 matches 9 bases. The CDR3 totals 16 residues. Unmatched junction bases numbered 10, after V lost 4 bases and J lost 4 bases. Looked up from germline, CDR1 is SGHRS and CDR2 is YFSETQ. Here the CDR3 DNA reads TGCGCCAGCAGCCCCCCAAACAGCGGGGGGCCAGATACGCAGTATTTT. Translated: CASSPPNSGGPDTQYF.

The V and J genes are TRBV6-8 and TRBJ1-3; 7 bases map to TRBD1. This CDR3 has 16 amino acids. The germline CDR1 and CDR2 sequences are MNHGY and SAAAGT. The J segment lost 0 bases and the V segment lost 4 bases, leaving 6 bases of the junction unmatched. CDR3 nucleotide sequence: TGTGCCAGCAGTTCGGACAGGCCGAGCTCTGGAAACACCATATATTTT. This translates into CASSSDRPSSGNTIYF.

This clone was counted once. The rearrangement joins TRBV18 to TRBJ2-3, with D possibly being TRBD1 or TRBD2 (5 bases each). The germline gives CDR1 KGHSH, CDR2 LQKENI. There are 16 residues in the CDR3. V was trimmed by 4 bases and J by 3 bases, leaving 17 bases between them. The CDR3 spells CASSQNRDPATDTQYF. The CDR3 DNA follows: TGTGCCAGCTCACAGAACCGGGACCCCGCGACAGATACGCAGTATTTT.

This clone was counted a few times. This sequence joins TRBV11-3 and TRBJ1-2; D is ambiguous. The CDR3 runs 15 residues. The germline CDR1 and CDR2 sequences are SGHNT and YENEEA. V lost 3 bases to trimming and J lost 8 bases, with 19 bases between them. CDR3 DNA sequence: TGTGCCAGCAGCTTGGTATGGGGTGGATCCGAGGGCTACACCTTC. Its protein product is CASSLVWGGSEGYTF.

In this sample, this clone turned up a few times. This chain connects TRBV6-8 to TRBJ1-1; tentatively, D is TRBD1 (5 bases). The CDR3 covers 13 residues. Per germline, CDR1 MNHGY and CDR2 SAAAGT. V lost 5 bases to trimming and J lost 2 bases, with 9 bases between them. Written as DNA, the CDR3 is TGTGCCAGCAGTGGGGGAGTTAACACTGAAGCTTTCTTT. Protein product: CASSGGVNTEAFF.

This sequence joins TRBV7-6 and TRBJ1-5; TRBD1 agrees at 7 bases. Germline trimming cut 3 bases from V and 4 bases from J; bases unmatched to any gene: 15. The CDR3 consists of 18 residues. Germline V gives CDR1 SGHVS, CDR2 FNYEAQ. CDR3 region: CASSLEWQGEGENQPQHF. The CDR3 DNA reads TGTGCCAGCAGCTTGGAATGGCAGGGGGAAGGGGAAAATCAGCCCCAGCATTTT.